This T cell receptor (beta chain) was profiled in a study of OX40 agonist ivuxolimab in advanced cancers. Study background: Dose-escalation patients were diagnosed with hepatocellular carcinoma, melanoma, renal cell cancer or head and neck cancer. Findings and caveats of the study: Some patients without response likewise showed low normalized clonal expansion. Antigen specificity remained undetermined for the expanded peripheral T cells. Among the least clonally expanded were partial responders at 0.1-3.0 mg/kg.

The table came from immunoSEQ multiplex PCR; TCRdb's copy has only in-frame clones and leaves some out. In the table there are some 66,000 clones, roughly four fifths of which are singletons. This clone was observed a handful of times. Its antigen is as yet unknown. This sample comprised CD4+ or CD8+ T cells sorted from blood, obtained in a trial of the OX40 agonist ivuxolimab. The receptor's source is an adult with an advanced solid tumor such as melanoma, head and neck, liver or kidney cancer.

The CDR3 loop reads CASSISGRGLSPLHF. Written as DNA, the CDR3 is TGTGCCAGTAGTATATCCGGCAGGGGGCTTTCACCCCTCCACTTT. The J gene is TRBJ1-6, the V gene TRBV19, with TRBD1 identical over 8 bases. CDR3 length: 15 amino acids. Germline V gene data show CDR1 as LNHDA and CDR2 as SQIVND (reference sequence). Losses at the gene ends were 2 bases for V and 9 bases for J; bases not matched to a gene: 6.